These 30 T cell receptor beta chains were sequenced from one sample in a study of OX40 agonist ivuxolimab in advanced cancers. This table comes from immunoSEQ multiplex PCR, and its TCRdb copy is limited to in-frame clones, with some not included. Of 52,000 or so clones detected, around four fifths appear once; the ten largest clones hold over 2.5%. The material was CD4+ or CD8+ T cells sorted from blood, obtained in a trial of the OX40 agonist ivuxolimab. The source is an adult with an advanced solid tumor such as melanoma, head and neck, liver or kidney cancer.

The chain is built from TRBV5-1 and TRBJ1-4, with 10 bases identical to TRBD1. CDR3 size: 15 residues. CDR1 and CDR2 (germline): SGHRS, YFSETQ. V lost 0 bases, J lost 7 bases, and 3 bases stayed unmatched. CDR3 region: CASSLEGQGPEKLFF. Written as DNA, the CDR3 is TGCGCCAGCAGCTTGGAGGGACAGGGGCCTGAAAAACTGTTTTTT.

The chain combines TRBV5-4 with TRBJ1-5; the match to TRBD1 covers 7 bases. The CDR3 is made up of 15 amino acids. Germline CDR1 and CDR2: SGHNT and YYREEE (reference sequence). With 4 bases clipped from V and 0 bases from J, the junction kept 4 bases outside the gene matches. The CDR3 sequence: CASSPGQYSNQPQHF. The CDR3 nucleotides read TGTGCCAGCAGCCCGGGACAGTATAGCAATCAGCCCCAGCATTTT.

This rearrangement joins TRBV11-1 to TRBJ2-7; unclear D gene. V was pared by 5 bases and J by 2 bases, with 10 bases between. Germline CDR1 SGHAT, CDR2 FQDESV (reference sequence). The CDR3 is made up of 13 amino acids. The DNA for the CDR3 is TGTGCCAGCAGCGGAGTGACCACCTACGAGCAGTACTTC. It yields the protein CASSGVTTYEQYF.

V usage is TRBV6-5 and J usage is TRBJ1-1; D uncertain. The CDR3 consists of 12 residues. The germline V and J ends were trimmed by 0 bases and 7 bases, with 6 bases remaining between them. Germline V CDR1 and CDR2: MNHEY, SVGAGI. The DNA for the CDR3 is TGTGCCAGCAGTTACTCCCCCGGTGAAGCTTTCTTT. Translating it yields CASSYSPGEAFF.

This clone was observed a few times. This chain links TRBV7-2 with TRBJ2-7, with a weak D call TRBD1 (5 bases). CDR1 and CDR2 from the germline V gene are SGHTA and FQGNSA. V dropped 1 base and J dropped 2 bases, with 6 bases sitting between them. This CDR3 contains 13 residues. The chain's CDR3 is CASSLGTPYEQYF. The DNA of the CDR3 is TGTGCCAGCAGCTTAGGGACACCCTACGAGCAGTACTTC.

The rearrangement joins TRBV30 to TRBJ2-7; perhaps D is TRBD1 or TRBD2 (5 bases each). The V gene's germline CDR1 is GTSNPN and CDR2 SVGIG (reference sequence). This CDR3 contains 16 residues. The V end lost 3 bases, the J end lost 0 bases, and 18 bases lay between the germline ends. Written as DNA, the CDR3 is TGTGCCTGGAGCGTCGAGGGGCGGACGAGCTCCTACGAGCAGTACTTC. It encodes CAWSVEGRTSSYEQYF.

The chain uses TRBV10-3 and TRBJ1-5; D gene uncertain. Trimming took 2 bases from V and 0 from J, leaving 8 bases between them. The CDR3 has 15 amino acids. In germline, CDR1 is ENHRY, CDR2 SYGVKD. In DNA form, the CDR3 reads TGTGCCATCAGTGAGGGGCAGAATAGCAATCAGCCCCAGCATTTT. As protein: CAISEGQNSNQPQHF.

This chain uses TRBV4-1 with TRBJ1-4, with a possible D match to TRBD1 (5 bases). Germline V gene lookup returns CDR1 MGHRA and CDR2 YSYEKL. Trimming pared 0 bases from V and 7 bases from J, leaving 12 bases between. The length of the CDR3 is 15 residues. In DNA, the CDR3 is TGCGCCAGCAGCCAAGACGGTGCCAGGGTTGAAAAACTGTTTTTT. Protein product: CASSQDGARVEKLFF.

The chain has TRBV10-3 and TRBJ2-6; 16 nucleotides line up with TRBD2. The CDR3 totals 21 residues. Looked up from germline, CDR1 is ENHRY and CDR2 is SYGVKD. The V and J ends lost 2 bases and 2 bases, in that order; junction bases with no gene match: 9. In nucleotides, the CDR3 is TGTGCCATCAGTGAGGTTTCTGGGACTAGCGGGAGGGTTACTGGGGCCAACGTCCTGACTTTC. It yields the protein CAISEVSGTSGRVTGANVLTF.

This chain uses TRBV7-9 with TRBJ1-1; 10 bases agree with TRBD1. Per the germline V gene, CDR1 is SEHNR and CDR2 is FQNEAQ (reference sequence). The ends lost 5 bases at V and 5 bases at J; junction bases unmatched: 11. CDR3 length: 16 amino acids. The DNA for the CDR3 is TGTGCCAGCAGCCCGAAAGGAGACAGGGGGCTAACTGAAGCTTTCTTT. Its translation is CASSPKGDRGLTEAFF.

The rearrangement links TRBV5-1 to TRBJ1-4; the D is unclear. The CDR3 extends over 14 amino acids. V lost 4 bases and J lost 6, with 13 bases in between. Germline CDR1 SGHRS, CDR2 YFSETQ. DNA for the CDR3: TGCGCCAGCAGCCCGGTGGGCGGAGATGAAAAACTGTTTTTT. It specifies CASSPVGGDEKLFF.

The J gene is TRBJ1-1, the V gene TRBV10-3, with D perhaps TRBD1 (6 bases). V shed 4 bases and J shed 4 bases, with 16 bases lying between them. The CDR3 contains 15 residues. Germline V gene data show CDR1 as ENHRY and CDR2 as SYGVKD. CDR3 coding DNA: TGTGCCATCAGTGGAGGAGGGGGGAAGGCCACTGAAGCTTTCTTT. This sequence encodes CAISGGGGKATEAFF.

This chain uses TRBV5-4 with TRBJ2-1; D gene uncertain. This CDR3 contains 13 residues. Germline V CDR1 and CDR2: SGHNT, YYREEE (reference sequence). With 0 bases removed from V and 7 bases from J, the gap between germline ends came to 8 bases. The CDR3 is CASSLEQLNEQFF. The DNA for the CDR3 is TGTGCCAGCAGCTTGGAACAACTTAATGAGCAGTTCTTC.

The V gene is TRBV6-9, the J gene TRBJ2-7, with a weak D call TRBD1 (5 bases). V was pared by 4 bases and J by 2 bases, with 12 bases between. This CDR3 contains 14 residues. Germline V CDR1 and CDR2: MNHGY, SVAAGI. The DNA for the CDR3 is TGTGCCAGCAGTTCTGCAGGGCTTCCCTACGAGCAGTACTTC. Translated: CASSSAGLPYEQYF.

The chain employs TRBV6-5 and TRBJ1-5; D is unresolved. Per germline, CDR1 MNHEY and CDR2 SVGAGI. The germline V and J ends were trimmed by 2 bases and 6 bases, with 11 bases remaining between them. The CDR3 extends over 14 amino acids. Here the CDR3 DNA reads TGTGCCAGCAGTTACGGGGAGGGAGGTCAGCCCCAGCATTTT. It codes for CASSYGEGGQPQHF.

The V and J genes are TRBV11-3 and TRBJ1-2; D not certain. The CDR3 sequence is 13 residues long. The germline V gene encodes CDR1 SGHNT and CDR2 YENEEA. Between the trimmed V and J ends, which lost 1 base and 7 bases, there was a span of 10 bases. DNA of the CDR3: TGTGCCAGCAGCTTAGCCGGGGAGCCTGGCTACACCTTC. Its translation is CASSLAGEPGYTF.

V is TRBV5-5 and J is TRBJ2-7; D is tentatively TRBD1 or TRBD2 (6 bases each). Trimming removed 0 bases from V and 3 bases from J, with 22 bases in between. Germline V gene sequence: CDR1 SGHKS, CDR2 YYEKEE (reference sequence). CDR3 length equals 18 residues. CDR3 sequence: CASSLEGWGAPPIYEQYF. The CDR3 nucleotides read TGTGCCAGCAGCTTGGAGGGGTGGGGGGCCCCTCCTATCTACGAGCAGTACTTC.

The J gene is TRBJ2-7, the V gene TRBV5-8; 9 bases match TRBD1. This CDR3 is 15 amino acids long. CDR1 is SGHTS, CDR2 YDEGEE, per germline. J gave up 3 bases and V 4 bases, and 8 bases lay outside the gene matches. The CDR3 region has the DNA TGTGCCAGCAGCCCCCGGACAGGGGACCGCTACGAGCAGTACTTC. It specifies CASSPRTGDRYEQYF.

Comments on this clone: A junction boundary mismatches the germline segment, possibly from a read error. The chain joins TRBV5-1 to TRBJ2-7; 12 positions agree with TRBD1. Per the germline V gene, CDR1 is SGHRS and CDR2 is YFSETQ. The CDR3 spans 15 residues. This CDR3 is CASSLGDRGRSGQYF. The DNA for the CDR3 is TGTGCCAGCAGCTTGGGGGACAGGGGGCGGAGTGGGCAGTACTTC. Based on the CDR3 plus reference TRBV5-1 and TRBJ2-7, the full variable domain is KAGVTQTPRYLIKTRGQQVTLSCSPISGHRSVSWYQQTPGQGLQFLFEYFSETQRNKGNFPGRFSGRQFSNSRSEMNVSTLELGDSALYLCASSLGDRGRSGQYFGPGTRLTVT.

The CDR3 sequence: CASSKGSYEQYF. The CDR3 DNA sequence: TGTGCCAGCAGTAAGGGCAGCTACGAGCAGTACTTC. The chain couples TRBV6-5 to TRBJ2-7; D gene uncertain. The length of the CDR3 is 12 residues. Trimming removed 5 bases from V and 3 bases from J, with 8 bases in between. Germline lookup yields CDR1 MNHEY and CDR2 SVGAGI.

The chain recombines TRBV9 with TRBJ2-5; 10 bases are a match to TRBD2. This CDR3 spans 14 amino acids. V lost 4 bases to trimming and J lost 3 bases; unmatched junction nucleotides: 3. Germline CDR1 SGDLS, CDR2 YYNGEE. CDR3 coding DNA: TGTGCCAGCAGCCTGGGACTAGCGAAAGAGACCCAGTACTTC. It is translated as CASSLGLAKETQYF.

CDR3 sequence reads: CASSAAGRGGPDTQYF. The CDR3 nucleotides read TGTGCCAGTAGCGCCGCTGGGCGGGGGGGCCCAGATACGCAGTATTTT. The J gene is TRBJ2-3, the V gene TRBV19; 9 nucleotides align to TRBD2. The CDR3 loop spans 16 amino acids. The J segment lost 4 bases and the V segment lost 6 bases, leaving 11 bases of the junction unmatched. The V gene's germline CDR1 is LNHDA and CDR2 SQIVND (reference sequence).

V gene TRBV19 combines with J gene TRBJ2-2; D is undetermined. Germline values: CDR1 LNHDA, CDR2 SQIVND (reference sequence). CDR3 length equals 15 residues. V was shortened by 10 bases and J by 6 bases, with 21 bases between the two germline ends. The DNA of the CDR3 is TGTGCCACCACGGGTGCGAGGTTGATTTCCGGGGAGCTGTTTTTT. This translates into CATTGARLISGELFF.

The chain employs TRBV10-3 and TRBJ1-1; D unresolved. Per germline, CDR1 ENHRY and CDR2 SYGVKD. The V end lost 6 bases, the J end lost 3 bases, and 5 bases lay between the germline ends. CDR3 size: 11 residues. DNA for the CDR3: TGTGCCATCAGAGCCTACACTGAAGCTTTCTTT. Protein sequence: CAIRAYTEAFF.

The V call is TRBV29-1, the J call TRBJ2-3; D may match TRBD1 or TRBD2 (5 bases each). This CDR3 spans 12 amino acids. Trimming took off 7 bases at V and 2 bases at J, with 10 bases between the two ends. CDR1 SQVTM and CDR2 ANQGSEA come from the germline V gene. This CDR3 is CSAPGPTDTQYF. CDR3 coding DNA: TGCAGCGCTCCGGGGCCCACAGATACGCAGTATTTT.

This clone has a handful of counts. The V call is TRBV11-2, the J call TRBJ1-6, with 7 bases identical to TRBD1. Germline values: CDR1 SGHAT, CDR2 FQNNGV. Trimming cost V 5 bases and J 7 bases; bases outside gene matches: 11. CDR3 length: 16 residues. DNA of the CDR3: TGTGCCAGCAGCCGAATACAGGGGACACTGAATTCACCCCTCCACTTT. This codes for CASSRIQGTLNSPLHF.

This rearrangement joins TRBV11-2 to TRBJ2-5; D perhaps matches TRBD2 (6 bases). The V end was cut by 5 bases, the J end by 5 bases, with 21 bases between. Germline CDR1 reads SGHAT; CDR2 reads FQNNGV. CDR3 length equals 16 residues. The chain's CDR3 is CASSRGGIGARETQYF. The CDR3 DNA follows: TGTGCCAGCAGCCGGGGCGGGATCGGGGCGCGGGAGACCCAGTACTTC.

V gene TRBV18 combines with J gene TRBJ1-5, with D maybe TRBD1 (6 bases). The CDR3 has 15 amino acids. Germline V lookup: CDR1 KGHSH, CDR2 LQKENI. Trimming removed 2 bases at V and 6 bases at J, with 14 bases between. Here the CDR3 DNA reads TGTGCCAGCTCACCATCCACAGGGTCCGGTCAGCCCCAGCATTTT. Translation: CASSPSTGSGQPQHF.

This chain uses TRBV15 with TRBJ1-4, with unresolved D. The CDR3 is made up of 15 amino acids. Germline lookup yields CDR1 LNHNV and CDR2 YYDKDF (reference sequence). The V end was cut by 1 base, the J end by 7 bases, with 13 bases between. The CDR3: CATSRGILSGEKLFF. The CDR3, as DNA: TGTGCCACCAGCAGAGGGATCCTAAGCGGTGAAAAACTGTTTTTT.

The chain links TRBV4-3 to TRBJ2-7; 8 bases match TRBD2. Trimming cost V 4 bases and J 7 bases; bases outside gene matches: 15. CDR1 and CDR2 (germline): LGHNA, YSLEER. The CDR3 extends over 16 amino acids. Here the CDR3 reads CASSLPTHGGAGEQYF. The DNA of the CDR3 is TGCGCCAGCAGCCTCCCGACTCACGGGGGGGCAGGGGAGCAGTACTTC.